The 6 T cell receptor beta chains below were found in one sample sequenced in a study of regulatory T cells in long-lasting Graves disease. CDR3-region Arm-PCR and iRepertoire HTBI primers produced the TCR beta libraries. TCRdb passed the multiplex PCR reads through MiXCR, listing each CDR3 protein once. The sample lists about 440,000 distinct CDR3 sequences, 15% to 20% occurring once. Time point here: newly diagnosed GD, antithyroid drugs for less than 3 months. The TCR library was prepared using RNA isolated from PBMCs. This same sample was also taken into another study, of T cells in Graves' hyperthyroidism and ophthalmopathy.

Sequencing was performed on peripheral blood mononuclear cells (PBMCs), taken at new diagnosis, from a patient treated with antithyroid drugs. The receptors here all came from a woman aged 25-40 years with Graves disease.

This clonotype was observed at least ten times. The rearrangement links TRBV7-9 to TRBJ2-1, with a tentative D call TRBD2 (5 bases). Trimming removed 1 base from V and 7 bases from J, with 14 bases in between. CDR3 length: 15 residues. Germline CDR1 SEHNR, CDR2 FQNEAQ (reference sequence). DNA for the CDR3: TGTGCCAGCAGCTTAGTGGGCTCTGGGAGTAATGAGCAGTTCTTC. As protein: CASSLVGSGSNEQFF.

The rearrangement joins TRBV30 to TRBJ1-2; D may be TRBD1 (6 bases). This CDR3 has 11 amino acids. Trimming stripped 4 bases from V and 7 bases from J, with 10 bases between. Germline V CDR1 and CDR2: GTSNPN, SVGIG (reference sequence). The DNA of the CDR3 is TGTGCCTGGACCTTGACAGGTGGCTACACCTTC. Its translation is CAWTLTGGYTF. Complete variable domain (other parts from reference TRBV30 and TRBJ1-2): SQTIHQWPATLVQPVGSPLSLECTVEGTSNPNLYWYRQAAGRGLQLLFYSVGIGQISSEVPQNLSASRPQDRQFILSSKKLLLSDSGFYLCAWTLTGGYTFGSGTRLTVV.

This clonotype was seen repeatedly, ten times or more. CDR3 in amino acids: CASSYSGDHNEQFF. CDR3 coding DNA: TGTGCCAGCAGTTACTCTGGGGACCACAATGAGCAGTTCTTC. V and J are TRBV6-2 or TRBV6-3 and TRBJ2-1, with D possibly being TRBD1 or TRBD2 (5 bases each). The germline V gene has CDR1 MNHEY and CDR2 SVGEGT. CDR3 length: 14 amino acids. The germline V and J ends were trimmed by 0 bases and 5 bases, with 8 bases remaining between them.

This clonotype was recorded at least ten times. The V gene is TRBV6-5, the J gene TRBJ1-1; D perhaps matches TRBD1 (5 bases). The CDR3 sequence is 15 residues long. Trimming took off 2 bases at V and 1 base at J, with 11 bases between the two ends. Germline values: CDR1 MNHEY, CDR2 SVGAGI. DNA for the CDR3: TGTGCCAGCAGTTACGGGGCACAGGCGAACACTGAAGCTTTCTTT. It encodes CASSYGAQANTEAFF.

This clonotype was observed a handful of times. This rearrangement joins TRBV27 to TRBJ2-7; D uncertain. V lost 10 bases to trimming and J lost 0 bases, with 16 bases between them. Germline CDR1 reads MNHEY; CDR2 reads SMNVEV (reference sequence). The CDR3 is made up of 14 amino acids. Here the CDR3 DNA reads TGTGCCACCAAGGTATACAGAAACTCCTACGAGCAGTACTTC. Translating gives CATKVYRNSYEQYF.

Ten or more counts support this clonotype. This rearrangement joins TRBV4-1 to TRBJ2-7; D gene unclear. Trimming removed 0 bases at V and 6 bases at J, with 9 bases between. Per germline, CDR1 MGHRA and CDR2 YSYEKL. This CDR3 spans 13 amino acids. The CDR3 here is CASSQDEQSEQYF. The CDR3 coding sequence is TGCGCCAGCAGCCAAGATGAACAAAGCGAGCAGTACTTC.